Sequencing of this T cell receptor beta chain was carried out in a study of blood T cell repertoires in COVID-19. The V gene's germline CDR1 is MGHDK and CDR2 SYGVNS. The length of the CDR3 is 15 residues. V was cut by 1 base and J by 4 bases, with 13 bases left in between. This table comes from immunoSEQ multiplex PCR, and its TCRdb copy is limited to in-frame clones, with some not included. Of 340,000 or so clones listed, around 86% were seen once; the top ten hold 1%. The sample comprised peripheral blood. The V gene is TRBV25-1, the J gene TRBJ1-1; D may be TRBD1 (5 bases). The sequence came from a man over 45 with active or convalescent COVID-19. Here the CDR3 DNA reads TGTGCCAGCAGTGAATTAGGCAGGGAACGCACTGAAGCTTTCTTT. The encoded protein is CASSELGRERTEAFF.